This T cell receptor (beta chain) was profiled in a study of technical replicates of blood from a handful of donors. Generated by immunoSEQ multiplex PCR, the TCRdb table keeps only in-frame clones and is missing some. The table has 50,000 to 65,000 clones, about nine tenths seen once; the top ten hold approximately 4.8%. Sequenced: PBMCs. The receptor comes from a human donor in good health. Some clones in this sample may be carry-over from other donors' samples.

This CDR3 reads CASSYSGSGGENEQFF. DNA for the CDR3: TGTGCCAGCAGTTACTCGGGTAGCGGGGGGGAGAATGAGCAGTTCTTC. This chain links TRBV6-5 with TRBJ2-1; 11 bases align to TRBD2. The ends lost 0 bases at V and 7 bases at J; junction bases unmatched: 5. This CDR3 contains 16 residues. Germline V CDR1 and CDR2: MNHEY, SVGAGI.